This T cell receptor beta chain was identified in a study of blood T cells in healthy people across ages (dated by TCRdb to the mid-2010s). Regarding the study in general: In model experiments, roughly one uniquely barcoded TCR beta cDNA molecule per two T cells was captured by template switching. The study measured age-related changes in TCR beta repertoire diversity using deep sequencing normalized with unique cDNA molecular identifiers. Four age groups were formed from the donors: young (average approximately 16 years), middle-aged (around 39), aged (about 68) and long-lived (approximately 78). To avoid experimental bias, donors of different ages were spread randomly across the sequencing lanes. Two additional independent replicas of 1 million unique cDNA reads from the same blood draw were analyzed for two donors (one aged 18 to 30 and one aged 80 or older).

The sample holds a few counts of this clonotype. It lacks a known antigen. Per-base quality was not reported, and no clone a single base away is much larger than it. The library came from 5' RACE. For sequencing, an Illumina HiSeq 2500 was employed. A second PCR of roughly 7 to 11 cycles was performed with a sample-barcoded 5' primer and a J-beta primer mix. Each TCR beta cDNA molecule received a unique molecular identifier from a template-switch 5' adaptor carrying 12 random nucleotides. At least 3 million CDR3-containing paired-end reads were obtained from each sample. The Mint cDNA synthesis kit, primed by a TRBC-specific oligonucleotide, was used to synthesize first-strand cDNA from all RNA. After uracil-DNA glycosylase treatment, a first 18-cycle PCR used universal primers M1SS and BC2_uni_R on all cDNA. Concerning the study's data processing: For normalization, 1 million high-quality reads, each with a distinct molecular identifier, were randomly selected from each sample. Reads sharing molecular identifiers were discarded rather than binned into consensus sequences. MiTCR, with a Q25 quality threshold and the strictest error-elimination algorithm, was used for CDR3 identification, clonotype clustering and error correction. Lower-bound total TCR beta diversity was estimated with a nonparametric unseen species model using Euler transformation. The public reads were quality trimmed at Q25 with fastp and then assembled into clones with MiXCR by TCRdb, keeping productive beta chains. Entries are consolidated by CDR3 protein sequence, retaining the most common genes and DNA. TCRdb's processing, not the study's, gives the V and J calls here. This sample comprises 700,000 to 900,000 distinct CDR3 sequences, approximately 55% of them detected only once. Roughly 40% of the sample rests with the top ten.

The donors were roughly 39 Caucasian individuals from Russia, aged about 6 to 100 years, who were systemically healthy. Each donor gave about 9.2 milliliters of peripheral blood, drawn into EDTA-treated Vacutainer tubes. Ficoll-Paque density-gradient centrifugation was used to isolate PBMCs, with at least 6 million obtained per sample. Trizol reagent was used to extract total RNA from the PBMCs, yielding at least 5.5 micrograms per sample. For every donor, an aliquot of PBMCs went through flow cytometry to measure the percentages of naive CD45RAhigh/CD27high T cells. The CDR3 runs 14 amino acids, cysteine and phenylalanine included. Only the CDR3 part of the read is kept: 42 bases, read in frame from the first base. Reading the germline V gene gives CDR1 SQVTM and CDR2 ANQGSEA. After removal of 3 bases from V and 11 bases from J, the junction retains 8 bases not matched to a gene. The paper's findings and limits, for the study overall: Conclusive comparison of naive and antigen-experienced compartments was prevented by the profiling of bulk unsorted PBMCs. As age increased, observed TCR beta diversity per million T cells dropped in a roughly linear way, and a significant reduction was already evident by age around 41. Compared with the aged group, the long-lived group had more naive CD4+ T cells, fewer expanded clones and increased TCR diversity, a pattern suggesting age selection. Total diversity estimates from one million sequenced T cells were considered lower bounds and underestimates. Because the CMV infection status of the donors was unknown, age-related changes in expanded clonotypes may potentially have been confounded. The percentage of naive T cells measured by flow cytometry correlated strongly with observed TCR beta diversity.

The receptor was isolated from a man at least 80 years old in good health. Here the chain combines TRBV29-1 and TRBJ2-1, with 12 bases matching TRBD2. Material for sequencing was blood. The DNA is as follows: TGCAGCGTTGATATCCGGCTAGCGGGAGGGCAGCAGTTCTTC. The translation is CSVDIRLAGGQQFF.